The 16 T cell receptor beta chains given below trace back to one sample, sequenced in a study of T-cell reconstitution after alpha-beta-depleted transplantation in children listed by TCRdb under 2016. Preparation of the library involved PCR. For sequencing, an Illumina HiSeq 2500 was employed. To normalize quantification of the TCRbeta repertoire, the TCR libraries were built with molecular barcoding that relied on unique molecular identifiers. TCRdb reran the public reads through fastp at Q25 and MiXCR, keeping productive beta chains. When rows share a CDR3 protein, they turn into one entry using the most common DNA and genes. The sample table contains 700,000 to 850,000 distinct CDR3 sequences; only one count was recorded for around 15% of them. Clones ranked in the top ten supply around 5.3% of the sample. The treatment or condition label corresponds to: allogeneic hematopoietic cell transplantation with graft depleted of TCRalphabeta T cells and CD19 B cells.

Material: PBMCs, mostly from graft donor cells, obtained 360 days after TCRalphabeta/CD19-depleted stem cell transplant. These receptor sequences come from a male patient younger than 18 who had a stem cell transplant for acute lymphoblastic leukemia, so the T cells may come from the graft donor.

This clonotype was counted between two and nine times. This rearrangement joins TRBV7-8 to TRBJ1-2; TRBD1 matches at 10 bases. The CDR3 has 18 amino acids. From germline, CDR1 is SGHVS and CDR2 FQNEAQ. V dropped 3 bases and J dropped 4; count of bases not matched to a gene: 14. This CDR3 reads CASSLSGQGPRGGYGYTF. The DNA for the CDR3 is TGTGCCAGCAGCTTGTCGGGACAGGGGCCCCGGGGTGGCTATGGCTACACCTTC. The variable domain in full, completed from reference TRBV7-8 and TRBJ1-2, reads GAGVSQSPRYKVAKRGQDVALRCDPISGHVSLFWYQQALGQGPEFLTYFQNEAQLDKSGLPSDRFFAERPEGSVSTLKIQRTQQEDSAVYLCASSLSGQGPRGGYGYTFGSGTRLTVV.

This chain uses TRBV5-6 with TRBJ1-5; no clear D gene. This CDR3 comprises 14 residues. Germline V gives CDR1 SGHDT, CDR2 YYEEEE. V lost 6 bases and J lost 3, with 13 bases in between. CDR3 sequence reads: CASNKDGSNQPQHF. CDR3 DNA: TGTGCCAGCAACAAGGACGGTTCCAATCAGCCCCAGCATTTT.

This clonotype has ten or more counts. At one end the junction does not follow the germline gene, possibly because of a read error. CDR3 sequence: CAISEAQTGVGKNIQYF. In nucleotides, the CDR3 is TGTGCCATCAGTGAAGCCCAGACAGGGGTTGGCAAAAACATTCAGTACTTC. The chain combines TRBV6-1 with TRBJ2-4; 8 bases fit TRBD1. The CDR3 runs 17 residues. Per the germline V gene, CDR1 is MNHNS and CDR2 is SASEGT.

This clonotype was observed a handful of times. This chain connects TRBV5-1 to TRBJ2-3; 9 nucleotides line up with TRBD2. The V and J ends lost 7 bases and 4 bases, in that order; junction bases with no gene match: 10. Germline-derived CDR1 and CDR2 are SGHRS and YFSETQ. This CDR3 is 15 amino acids long. The CDR3 loop is CASGLGTSSADTQYF. The CDR3 DNA is TGCGCCAGCGGCCTTGGGACTAGCTCGGCAGATACGCAGTATTTT.

The chain combines TRBV20-1 with TRBJ2-2; D is perhaps TRBD2 (7 bases). The CDR3 is 14 residues long. CDR1 is DFQATT and CDR2 is SNEGSKA in the germline V gene (reference sequence). With 3 bases removed from V and 6 bases from J, the gap between germline ends came to 14 bases. CDR3 sequence reads: CSASGQRDAGELFF. DNA of the CDR3: TGCAGTGCTAGCGGACAGCGGGACGCCGGGGAGCTGTTTTTT.

The rearrangement links TRBV7-9 to TRBJ1-2; possibly TRBD1 for D (6 bases). This CDR3 spans 14 amino acids. Germline lookup yields CDR1 SEHNR and CDR2 FQNEAQ (reference sequence). The V gene lost 0 bases and the J gene lost 4 bases, with 9 bases spanning the gap. The CDR3 region has the DNA TGTGCCAGCAGCTTAGCTGACAGGACCTATGGCTACACCTTC. It specifies CASSLADRTYGYTF.

This clonotype showed up just a few times. The chain links TRBV11-2 to TRBJ2-2; the match to TRBD2 covers 11 bases. V lost 1 base and J lost 4; bases outside the gene matches: 8. The CDR3 sequence is 18 residues long. CDR1 and CDR2 from the germline V gene are SGHAT and FQNNGV. The CDR3 loop is CASSLVSLAGGSTGELFF. The CDR3 DNA follows: TGTGCCAGCAGCTTAGTTTCCCTAGCGGGAGGCTCCACCGGGGAGCTGTTTTTT.

This clonotype was detected only a few times. J is TRBJ1-4 and V is TRBV27; D not certain. The germline V gene has CDR1 MNHEY and CDR2 SMNVEV (reference sequence). The V end was cut by 4 bases, the J end by 0 bases, with 18 bases between. This CDR3 is 18 amino acids long. The CDR3 region has the DNA TGTGCCAGCAGTTCACACGGACGGACTGGGTCAACTAATGAAAAACTGTTTTTT. It specifies CASSSHGRTGSTNEKLFF.

The chain uses TRBV2 and TRBJ1-1; 7 bases fit TRBD1. V dropped 9 bases and J dropped 1; count of bases not matched to a gene: 8. This CDR3 has 14 amino acids. Germline CDR1 reads SNHLY; CDR2 reads FYNNEI. CDR3 bases: TGTGCCAGAAGGGGGCGCAGAGGGAACACTGAAGCTTTCTTT. Encoded protein: CARRGRRGNTEAFF.

This clonotype has just a few counts. This rearrangement joins TRBV5-1 to TRBJ2-4; D may correspond to TRBD1 or TRBD2 (7 bases each). The CDR3 has 13 residues. V gave up 4 bases and J gave up 8 bases, with 13 bases separating them. The V gene's germline CDR1 is SGHRS and CDR2 YFSETQ. This CDR3 is CASSPQGGDIQYF. CDR3 DNA sequence: TGCGCCAGCAGCCCGCAGGGGGGGGACATTCAGTACTTC.

Only a few counts were recorded for this clonotype. The chain recombines TRBV10-3 with TRBJ2-3; perhaps TRBD2 as D (5 bases). Germline V gives CDR1 ENHRY, CDR2 SYGVKD. V lost 4 bases, J lost 2 bases, and 16 bases lay in between. This CDR3 is 16 amino acids long. The CDR3 bases are TGTGCCATCAGTGGTATGCAGCGGAGCTTCACAGATACGCAGTATTTT. Amino acids: CAISGMQRSFTDTQYF.

This clonotype has a count of ten or more. The J gene is TRBJ2-6, the V gene TRBV9; 7 bases map to TRBD1. This CDR3 comprises 15 residues. The trim removed 3 bases at V and 2 bases at J, leaving 2 bases unmatched. Germline CDR1 and CDR2: SGDLS and YYNGEE. The CDR3 sequence is CASSATGAGANVLTF. The CDR3 nucleotides are TGTGCCAGCAGCGCCACAGGGGCTGGGGCCAACGTCCTGACTTTC. The variable domain in full, with the rest retrieved from reference TRBV9 and TRBJ2-6, is DSGVTQTPKHLITATGQRVTLRCSPRSGDLSVYWYQQSLDQGLQFLIQYYNGEERAKGNILERFSAQQFPDLHSELNLSSLELGDSALYFCASSATGAGANVLTFGAGSRLTVL.

This clonotype showed up just a few times. The V and J genes are TRBV5-1 and TRBJ2-7; D not certain. CDR3 size: 15 residues. V lost 1 base, J lost 4 bases, and 15 bases lay in between. Germline assignment: CDR1 SGHRS and CDR2 YFSETQ. The CDR3 region has the DNA TGCGCCAGCAGCTTGCACCGGTCCTGGGGTTACGAGCAGTACTTC. Encoded protein: CASSLHRSWGYEQYF.

This clonotype came up a few times. The rearrangement links TRBV5-1 to TRBJ2-3; D remains ambiguous. CDR1 and CDR2 (germline): SGHRS, YFSETQ. CDR3 size: 13 residues. V was shortened by 4 bases and J by 4 bases, with 10 bases between the two germline ends. The CDR3 DNA follows: TGCGCCAGCAGCCCCCAGTTGCCAGATACGCAGTATTTT. It yields the protein CASSPQLPDTQYF. The full variable domain, in which reference TRBV5-1 and TRBJ2-3 provide the parts outside the CDR3, is KAGVTQTPRYLIKTRGQQVTLSCSPISGHRSVSWYQQTPGQGLQFLFEYFSETQRNKGNFPGRFSGRQFSNSRSEMNVSTLELGDSALYLCASSPQLPDTQYFGPGTRLTVL.

This CDR3 reads CASSSPSGRGTDTQYF. The CDR3 DNA follows: TGCGCCAGCAGCTCCCCTAGCGGGAGAGGCACAGATACGCAGTATTTT. The rearrangement uses TRBV5-1 and TRBJ2-3; TRBD2 matches at 10 bases. The germline V gene has CDR1 SGHRS and CDR2 YFSETQ. The CDR3 length is 16 residues. Germline trimming cut 3 bases from V and 1 base from J; bases unmatched to any gene: 5.

Ten or more counts support this clonotype. The V and J genes are TRBV7-7 and TRBJ2-1; D is unclear. The CDR3 contains 13 residues. In germline, CDR1 is SSHAT, CDR2 FNYEAQ (reference sequence). Trimming pared 5 bases from V and 0 bases from J, leaving 5 bases between. CDR3 coding DNA: TGTGCCAGCAGCCCCGCCTCCTACAATGAGCAGTTCTTC. It specifies CASSPASYNEQFF.